One sample yielded the 27 T cell receptor beta chains listed below, sequenced in a study of blood T cell repertoires in COVID-19. TCRdb's table, derived via immunoSEQ multiplex PCR, lists solely in-frame clones and lacks some. Of almost 500,000 clones listed, roughly nine tenths are singletons. The sample comprised PBMCs or T cells enriched from blood (not recorded which). These receptors were collected from a woman aged 60 to 75 who had recovered from COVID-19.

This clone has a single count. The chain links TRBV27 to TRBJ1-4; possibly TRBD1 for D (6 bases). The V gene lost 5 bases and the J gene lost 0 bases, with 7 bases spanning the gap. The CDR3 runs 14 residues. Germline V gene sequence: CDR1 MNHEY, CDR2 SMNVEV (reference sequence). In nucleotides, the CDR3 is TGTGCCAGCAGTCCAGGGGCAACTAATGAAAAACTGTTTTTT. This sequence encodes CASSPGATNEKLFF.

Concerning this clone itself: The sample holds other DNA sequences that translate to the same CDR3. The chain carries TRBV5-1 and TRBJ1-3, with 7 bases that match TRBD1. Germline assignment: CDR1 SGHRS and CDR2 YFSETQ. This CDR3 comprises 14 residues. Germline trimming cut 0 bases from V and 3 bases from J; bases unmatched to any gene: 0. Here the CDR3 DNA reads TGCGCCAGCAGCTTGGCAGGGGGTGGAAACACCATATATTTT. This gives the protein CASSLAGGGNTIYF.

The rearrangement uses TRBV27 and TRBJ2-1; 10 bases match TRBD2. This CDR3 spans 17 amino acids. V lost 2 bases to trimming and J lost 6 bases; unmatched junction nucleotides: 10. Germline CDR1 is MNHEY and CDR2 is SMNVEV (reference sequence). The DNA of the CDR3 is TGTGCCAGCAGTTTACGACCCCAGCGGGGGGGAATCAATGAGCAGTTCTTC. Protein: CASSLRPQRGGINEQFF.

The rearrangement uses TRBV24-1 and TRBJ1-5; D might be TRBD1 (5 bases). The germline V gene has CDR1 KGHDR and CDR2 SFDVKD. The V end lost 5 bases, the J end lost 9 bases, and 10 bases lay between the germline ends. The CDR3 is 12 residues long. The CDR3 region has the DNA TGTGCCACCAGTGTTACCAGGGTGCCCCAGCATTTT. Protein sequence: CATSVTRVPQHF.

The J gene is TRBJ2-3, the V gene TRBV9; 14 bases align to TRBD2. The CDR3 length is 18 residues. Germline V gene sequence: CDR1 SGDLS, CDR2 YYNGEE. V lost 0 bases, J lost 6 bases, and 9 bases stayed unmatched. The CDR3 DNA is TGTGCCAGCAGCGTAGCTGAGACTAGCGGGGGGGCCCGGGATACGCAGTATTTT. Its translation is CASSVAETSGGARDTQYF.

This clone was seen once. The rearrangement links TRBV4-1 to TRBJ1-2; D uncertain. The CDR3 is made up of 14 amino acids. Germline values: CDR1 MGHRA, CDR2 YSYEKL. V dropped 0 bases and J dropped 1 base, with 6 bases sitting between them. Here the CDR3 reads CASSQDPGNYGYTF. Here the CDR3 DNA reads TGCGCCAGCAGCCAAGACCCGGGTAACTATGGCTACACCTTC.

J is TRBJ1-5 and V is TRBV6-6; D is perhaps TRBD1 (5 bases). Germline V gene lookup returns CDR1 MNHNY and CDR2 SVGAGI (reference sequence). This CDR3 is 14 amino acids long. Trimming pared 8 bases from V and 8 bases from J, leaving 19 bases between. The CDR3 DNA reads TGTGCCAGCGAACCTGTGGGGCCTTCGGAGCCCCAGCATTTT. It codes for CASEPVGPSEPQHF.

J is TRBJ2-5 and V is TRBV18; 9 positions agree with TRBD2. The CDR3 is made up of 15 amino acids. V lost 4 bases to trimming and J lost 4 bases; unmatched junction nucleotides: 7. CDR1 and CDR2 (germline): KGHSH, LQKENI. CDR3 sequence: CASSLRQRGAETQYF. The CDR3 DNA reads TGTGCCAGCTCACTGAGGCAGCGGGGGGCAGAGACCCAGTACTTC.

This sequence joins TRBV12-3 or TRBV12-4 and TRBJ1-6; D may be TRBD1 (5 bases). The CDR3 is 13 residues long. Trimming shortened V by 8 bases and J by 6 bases, and 11 bases separated the two germline ends. CDR3 in DNA: TGTGCCAGCGCGGGGACGGGTAATTCACCCCTCCACTTT. Its protein product is CASAGTGNSPLHF.

This chain links TRBV10-3 with TRBJ1-5; TRBD1 might be the D (6 bases). The CDR3 sequence is 14 residues long. Trimming removed 10 bases at V and 4 bases at J, with 17 bases between. CDR1 is ENHRY, CDR2 SYGVKD, per germline. CDR3 loop: CATNTGSPNQPQHF. As DNA, the CDR3 is TGTGCCACCAATACAGGGTCCCCGAATCAGCCCCAGCATTTT.

J is TRBJ1-5 and V is TRBV19, with a possible D match to TRBD1 (5 bases). The CDR3 consists of 17 residues. Germline CDR1 and CDR2: LNHDA and SQIVND (reference sequence). V gave up 3 bases and J gave up 0 bases, with 15 bases separating them. DNA for the CDR3: TGTGCCAGTAGTATCAGAGCCGGGGGTTATAGCAATCAGCCCCAGCATTTT. This gives the protein CASSIRAGGYSNQPQHF.

CDR3 DNA: TGTGCCAGCAGTGTCACCCCCCGGACAGTTATTCATAACTATGGCTACACCTTC. Its protein product is CASSVTPRTVIHNYGYTF. The chain employs TRBV2 and TRBJ1-2, with D possibly TRBD1 on 6 matching bases. Germline V gene data show CDR1 as SNHLY and CDR2 as FYNNEI. The CDR3 covers 18 residues. V was shortened by 4 bases and J by 1 base, with 22 bases between the two germline ends.

This clone was counted a single time. V and J are TRBV3-1 (or the pseudogene TRBV3-2) and TRBJ2-5; 12 nucleotides line up with TRBD2. CDR3 size: 14 residues. CDR1 LGHDT and CDR2 YNNKEL come from the germline V gene (reference sequence). Trimming at V came to 3 bases and at J to 5 bases, leaving 1 base not matched to a gene. CDR3 nucleotides: TGTGCCAGCAGCCACCTAGCGGGGGGGGAGACCCAGTACTTC. Its protein is CASSHLAGGETQYF.

The J gene is TRBJ1-3, the V gene TRBV5-1; TRBD1 might be the D (5 bases). Germline CDR1 and CDR2: SGHRS and YFSETQ. The CDR3 is 15 residues long. Deletions cut 4 bases from V and 0 bases from J, with 11 bases between. The CDR3 protein is CASSQSGNSGNTIYF. CDR3 nucleotides: TGCGCCAGCAGCCAGTCAGGGAACTCTGGAAACACCATATATTTT.

The J gene is TRBJ1-4, the V gene TRBV29-1, with 8 bases that match TRBD1. This CDR3 comprises 14 residues. Losses at the gene ends were 4 bases for V and 6 bases for J; bases not matched to a gene: 7. Germline CDR1 reads SQVTM; CDR2 reads ANQGSEA. Written as DNA, the CDR3 is TGCAGCGTTGCTGCAGGGGGCATGGATGAAAAACTGTTTTTT. Residues: CSVAAGGMDEKLFF.

J is TRBJ2-7 and V is TRBV28, with 9 bases lining up with TRBD1. This CDR3 is 13 amino acids long. Germline CDR1 reads MDHEN; CDR2 reads SYDVKM. The V segment lost 1 base and the J segment 9 bases; nucleotides outside the gene matches: 4. CDR3: CASSLSGQGMQYV. CDR3 sequence (DNA): TGTGCCAGCAGTTTATCAGGACAGGGGATGCAGTACGTC.

The rearrangement links TRBV6-5 to TRBJ1-2, with 7 bases fitting TRBD1. Germline loops: CDR1 MNHEY, CDR2 SVGAGI. The CDR3 runs 14 residues. V gave up 5 bases and J gave up 6 bases; unmatched junction bases: 9. CDR3 nucleotide sequence: TGTGCCAGCAGTCCCCCCGACAGGGACCATGGCTACACCTTC. Protein product: CASSPPDRDHGYTF.

V is TRBV7-9 and J is TRBJ2-1; TRBD2 is a possible D gene (7 bases). The CDR3 loop spans 16 amino acids. V dropped 1 base and J dropped 3 bases, with 13 bases sitting between them. From germline, CDR1 is SEHNR and CDR2 FQNEAQ (reference sequence). The CDR3 loop is CASSLVGGGLYNEQFF. In DNA form, the CDR3 reads TGTGCCAGCAGCTTAGTCGGCGGGGGCCTCTACAATGAGCAGTTCTTC.

The chain uses TRBV30 and TRBJ2-7; maybe TRBD1 (5 bases). CDR3 length: 15 residues. V was shortened by 2 bases and J by 4 bases, with 18 bases between the two germline ends. Germline V gene sequence: CDR1 GTSNPN, CDR2 SVGIG (reference sequence). CDR3 amino acids: CAWSRDSILNYEQYF. The CDR3 nucleotides read TGTGCCTGGAGTCGAGACAGCATCCTTAATTACGAGCAGTACTTC.

The chain combines TRBV7-2 with TRBJ1-2; D is possibly TRBD1 (6 bases). Trimming cost V 5 bases and J 5 bases, with 12 bases left between them. The germline V gene has CDR1 SGHTA and CDR2 FQGNSA. The CDR3 runs to 13 residues. CDR3 in DNA: TGTGCCAGCAGCCCCACAGGGTCTTATGGCTACACCTTC. Its protein product is CASSPTGSYGYTF.

The V call is TRBV11-3, the J call TRBJ2-3; TRBD2 matches 8 bases. CDR1 and CDR2 from the germline V gene are SGHNT and YENEEA. V lost 1 base to trimming and J lost 1 base; unmatched junction nucleotides: 7. This CDR3 has 17 amino acids. In DNA, the CDR3 is TGTGCCAGCAGCTTAGCAAGATCCGGGGGGGGCACAGATACGCAGTATTTT. It yields the protein CASSLARSGGGTDTQYF.

The chain employs TRBV5-4 and TRBJ2-3; 8 nucleotides align to TRBD2. Trimming at V came to 1 base and at J to 0 bases, leaving 7 bases not matched to a gene. Germline CDR1 and CDR2: SGHNT and YYREEE (reference sequence). The CDR3 is 17 amino acids. This CDR3 is CASSLRVAGISTDTQYF. The CDR3 DNA follows: TGTGCCAGCAGCTTGAGAGTAGCGGGGATTAGCACAGATACGCAGTATTTT.

Note on this clone: The germline gene is not matched at one end of the junction; a read error may be the cause. The rearrangement joins TRBV11-2 to TRBJ2-3; possibly TRBD2 for D (5 bases). CDR3 length: 13 amino acids. Germline V CDR1 and CDR2: SGHAT, FQNNGV. Written as DNA, the CDR3 is TGTGCCAGCAGCCCCGACTATAGCGTTTATCCCGATTTT. This gives the protein CASSPDYSVYPDF.

This clone was detected once. CDR3 sequence: CASSLTVLRLAGVNNEQFF. CDR3 sequence (DNA): TGTGCCAGCAGCTTAACCGTCCTGAGACTAGCGGGGGTAAACAATGAGCAGTTCTTC. This chain links TRBV7-2 with TRBJ2-1; 12 nucleotides match TRBD2. V gave up 2 bases and J gave up 5 bases; unmatched junction bases: 13. CDR3 length: 19 amino acids. In germline, CDR1 is SGHTA, CDR2 FQGNSA. The entire variable domain, with the rest obtained from reference TRBV7-2 and TRBJ2-1, is as follows: GAGVSQSPSNKVTEKGKDVELRCDPISGHTALYWYRQSLGQGLEFLIYFQGNSAPDKSGLPSDRFSAERTGGSVSTLTIQRTQQEDSAVYLCASSLTVLRLAGVNNEQFFGPGTRLTVL.

V and J are TRBV24-1 and TRBJ1-5, with 9 bases that match TRBD1. Germline lookup yields CDR1 KGHDR and CDR2 SFDVKD. The length of the CDR3 is 14 residues. The V and J ends lost 4 bases and 5 bases, in that order; junction bases with no gene match: 2. CDR3 in DNA: TGTGCCACCAGTGACCGGACAGGGGATCAGCCCCAGCATTTT. Its protein is CATSDRTGDQPQHF.

This sequence joins TRBV4-1 and TRBJ1-3; D may be TRBD1 (6 bases). The CDR3 consists of 17 residues. CDR1 MGHRA and CDR2 YSYEKL come from the germline V gene. V lost 4 bases, J lost 0 bases, and 16 bases lay in between. The CDR3: CASSREPDRHSGNTIYF. The CDR3 coding sequence is TGCGCCAGCAGCCGGGAACCCGACAGGCACTCTGGAAACACCATATATTTT.

This rearrangement joins TRBV24-1 to TRBJ2-3; 8 bases map to TRBD1. Per germline, CDR1 KGHDR and CDR2 SFDVKD. The CDR3 runs 14 residues. V was pared by 5 bases and J by 6 bases, with 6 bases of the junction left unmatched. CDR3 nucleotide sequence: TGTGCCACCAGTGTGCCCAGGGGGCTGGATACGCAGTATTTT. It specifies CATSVPRGLDTQYF.